Listed below are T cell receptor beta chains from one sample, sequenced in a study of identical twins. TCRdb independently ran MiXCR on the 5' RACE reads; one entry per CDR3 protein. The sample includes a few hundred thousand distinct CDR3 sequences, approximately 10% seen only once; the top ten take about 8.1%. Sample: naive T cells sorted from blood. The receptors derive from a woman aged 45-59 years in good health. Each CDR3 is given with its conserved first and last residue. The order of the fields is clone size, V gene, D gene, J gene, CDR3 DNA, CDR3 protein. The D gene is left open where the match is weak. Expanded clones are given a class, and other clones once, few, many or no size at all.

>few|TRBV12-3/TRBV12-4|TRBD2|TRBJ2-1
TGTGCCAGCAGCGCCCCGGGGGGTGGTATCCCCTCCCCCTACAATGAGCAGTTCTTC
CASSAPGGGIPSPYNEQFF
>many|TRBV29-1|TRBD1|TRBJ2-7
TGCAGCGTTATAACAGGGGTTTGGGAGCAGTACTTC
CSVITGVWEQYF
>few|TRBV18|TRBD2|TRBJ2-1
TGTGCCAGCTCACCACCGAGCGGGAGTCAAGATGAGCAGTTCTTC
CASSPPSGSQDEQFF
>few|TRBV6-6|TRBD2|TRBJ2-1
TGTGCCAGCAGTTACTCAGGGACTAGCTCCTACAATGAGCAGTTCTTC
CASSYSGTSSYNEQFF
>many|TRBV9|.|TRBJ2-1
TGTGCCAGCAGCGTAAGAGAGGCGGACGGAGCGGACAATGAGCAGTTCTTC
CASSVREADGADNEQFF
>many|TRBV12-3/TRBV12-4|TRBD2|TRBJ2-1
TGTGCCAGCAGGGGGACTAGGTACAATGAGCAGTTCTTC
CASRGTRYNEQFF
>many|TRBV11-2|.|TRBJ2-2
TGTGCCAGCAGCTTAGCGGATAGCTTGGGGGAGCTGTTTTTT
CASSLADSLGELFF
>few|TRBV9|.|TRBJ1-2
TGTGCCAGCAGCGTAGGTGAACTCTATGGCTACACCTTC
CASSVGELYGYTF
>many|TRBV3-1|.|TRBJ2-1
TGTGCCAGCAGCCCCGTTTTACGCGATGAGCAGTTCTTC
CASSPVLRDEQFF
>many|TRBV10-3|.|TRBJ1-3
TGTGCCATCAGTGAGTCCGGCCCCCGCTCCTCTGGAAACACCATATATTTT
CAISESGPRSSGNTIYF
>.|TRBV24-1|.|TRBJ2-5
TGTGCCACCAGTGATTACAAGACCCCGTACTTC
CATSDYKTPYF
>.|TRBV7-9|TRBD2|TRBJ2-3
TGTGCCAGCAGCTTACTCGGGACTAGCGAAGATACGCAGTATTTT
CASSLLGTSEDTQYF
>few|TRBV28|.|TRBJ2-3
TGTGCCAGCAGTTTCCTCCCCGGAGGGTCTAGCACAGATACGCAGTATTTT
CASSFLPGGSSTDTQYF
>once|TRBV7-9|.|TRBJ1-1
TGTGCCAGCGGAATTGCAGGACGATTGTACACTGATGCTTTCTTT
CASGIAGRLYTDAFF
>few|TRBV5-1|TRBD2|TRBJ2-1
TGCGCCAGCAGCTTGGCCGGGGGGGGCTCCTCCAATGAGCAGTTCTTC
CASSLAGGGSSNEQFF
>.|TRBV15|.|TRBJ2-3
TGTGCCACCAGCAGAGATAGCACAGATACGCAGTATTTT
CATSRDSTDTQYF
>.|TRBV18|.|TRBJ1-4
TGTGCCAGCTCACCACGGACAGCCGTTGGTGAAAAACTGTTTTTT
CASSPRTAVGEKLFF
>many|TRBV12-3/TRBV12-4|.|TRBJ2-1
TGTGCCAGCAGTTTAACGGTGAGAGGGGCGAATGAGCAGTTCTTC
CASSLTVRGANEQFF
>many|TRBV29-1|.|TRBJ2-5
TGCAGCGTTGCAGGGACCCAAGAGACCCAGTACTTC
CSVAGTQETQYF
>few|TRBV5-1|.|TRBJ1-1
TGCGCCAGCAGCTTGGTAGCACAGGGAGGAACTGAAGCTTTCTTT
CASSLVAQGGTEAFF
>.|TRBV10-3|.|TRBJ2-7
TGTGCCATCAGTGCAGGGAAGGGCTACGAGCAGTACTTC
CAISAGKGYEQYF
>many|TRBV4-2|TRBD2|TRBJ2-3
TGTGCCAGCAGCCAAGAACTAGCGGGAGGGCCAGATACGCAGTATTTT
CASSQELAGGPDTQYF
>.|TRBV12-3/TRBV12-4|TRBD2|TRBJ2-4
TGTGCCAGCAGTTTTAAGGCGGGAGCCAGCATTCAGTACTTC
CASSFKAGASIQYF
>.|TRBV12-3/TRBV12-4|TRBD1|TRBJ2-3
TGTGCCACACGAAGGGGGCCGATAGATACGCAGTATTTT
CATRRGPIDTQYF
>.|TRBV12-3/TRBV12-4|.|TRBJ2-4
TGTGCCAGCAGTTTAGGCGCCCTTGCTGAGTACTTC
CASSLGALAEYF